The text below deals with one T cell receptor (beta chain). What it recognizes is unknown. The CDR3 spans 14 residues. V lost 8 bases and J 1 base, leaving 9 bases between the germline ends. The germline gives CDR1 MNHEY, CDR2 SVGAGI. The sample belongs to a study of T cell responses to AZD1222 COVID-19 vaccine. The data were produced by immunoSEQ multiplex PCR, yet TCRdb's version contains in-frame clones alone and is incomplete. The table includes fewer than 150,000 clones, 88% detected once. Whole-study results and caveats: The CD4 TCRs associated with vaccination extended across spike and predominated at 160-218 and 743-854. Repertoire sampling was restricted to post-peak T cell response timepoints. Of spike-specific TCRs, nearly half reportedly target regions left unmutated in variants.

This receptor was taken from an adult in good health. The material was peripheral blood, obtained on day 0 of AZD1222 vaccination. The gene calls are TRBV6-5 and TRBJ1-6; unclear D gene. CDR3 in DNA: TGTGCCAGCCGGACTAGGTCCTATAATTCACCCCTCCACTTT. It specifies CASRTRSYNSPLHF.